The 12 T cell receptor beta chains reported below all come from one sample, sequenced in a study of blood T cell repertoires in COVID-19. TCRdb keeps only in-frame clones here, not all; method: immunoSEQ multiplex PCR. The data contain 400,000 to 450,000 clones, about 87% of them seen just once; the ten biggest clones take up around 0.92%. The sequenced sample consisted of peripheral blood. The source is a young man with COVID-19, enrolled during active disease.

The chain couples TRBV10-3 to TRBJ1-1; D possibly corresponds to TRBD1 (6 bases). The CDR3 spans 13 residues. V lost 6 bases, J lost 3 bases, and 11 bases lay in between. CDR1 is ENHRY and CDR2 is SYGVKD in the germline V gene. CDR3 nucleotides: TGTGCCATCAGGGCGGGGGCCGACACTGAAGCTTTCTTT. Translated, it gives CAIRAGADTEAFF.

The sample holds one count of this clone. This chain links TRBV5-8 with TRBJ1-4, with 11 bases that match TRBD1. Germline V gene sequence: CDR1 SGHTS, CDR2 YDEGEE. After removal of 2 bases from V and 7 bases from J, the junction contained 4 bases not matched to a gene. CDR3 length: 15 residues. The CDR3 spells CASSFPGTGGEKLFF. CDR3 nucleotides: TGTGCCAGCAGCTTCCCCGGGACAGGGGGTGAAAAACTGTTTTTT.

The chain combines TRBV29-1 with TRBJ2-4; tentative D call: TRBD1 (5 bases). Germline V lookup: CDR1 SQVTM, CDR2 ANQGSEA. V shed 4 bases and J shed 3 bases, with 13 bases lying between them. CDR3 length: 14 amino acids. DNA for the CDR3: TGCAGCGTTGGGGGCGTAGGGGACAAAAACATTCAGTACTTC. Protein: CSVGGVGDKNIQYF.

The rearrangement links TRBV18 to TRBJ1-3; D perhaps matches TRBD1 (5 bases). V lost 5 bases and J 0 bases, leaving 11 bases between the germline ends. This CDR3 comprises 15 residues. CDR1 KGHSH and CDR2 LQKENI come from the germline V gene. CDR3 protein: CASSGTDSSGNTIYF. The CDR3 region has the DNA TGTGCCAGCTCAGGGACTGACAGCTCTGGAAACACCATATATTTT.

The CDR3 here is CASSVKDRTTSNTEAFF. The CDR3 DNA reads TGTGCCAGCAGCGTCAAGGACAGGACAACATCGAACACTGAAGCTTTCTTT. This chain connects TRBV11-2 to TRBJ1-1; 7 bases fit TRBD1. The trim removed 5 bases at V and 1 base at J, leaving 13 bases unmatched. Germline V lookup: CDR1 SGHAT, CDR2 FQNNGV. This CDR3 has 17 amino acids. Combining the CDR3 with reference TRBV11-2 and TRBJ1-1 gives the whole variable domain EAGVAQSPRYKIIEKRQSVAFWCNPISGHATLYWYQQILGQGPKLLIQFQNNGVVDDSQLPKDRFSAERLKGVDSTLKIQPAKLEDSAVYLCASSVKDRTTSNTEAFFGQGTRLTVV.

The chain carries TRBV2 and TRBJ2-1, with 11 bases identical to TRBD2. The CDR3 extends over 15 amino acids. V trimming: 4 bases; J trimming: 5 bases; junction bases outside the gene matches: 4. The germline gives CDR1 SNHLY, CDR2 FYNNEI. CDR3 nucleotide sequence: TGTGCCAGCAGTGTGCGGACTAGCGGGCACAATGAGCAGTTCTTC. Its translation: CASSVRTSGHNEQFF.

The chain employs TRBV19 and TRBJ1-3; 8 bases agree with TRBD1. Trimming took 3 bases from V and 0 from J; bases not matched to a gene: 10. The CDR3 is 18 amino acids. Looked up from germline, CDR1 is LNHDA and CDR2 is SQIVND (reference sequence). The chain's CDR3 is CASSMAGQGMDSGNTIYF. The CDR3 nucleotides read TGTGCCAGTAGTATGGCCGGACAGGGTATGGACTCTGGAAACACCATATATTTT.

This chain connects TRBV5-1 to TRBJ2-1; 11 nucleotides agree with TRBD2. Germline V CDR1 and CDR2: SGHRS, YFSETQ. The V and J ends lost 0 bases and 9 bases, in that order; junction bases with no gene match: 20. The CDR3 has 20 residues. For the CDR3, the DNA is TGCGCCAGCAGCTTGGGACTGACAGGGCCACGGCTAGCGGGAGGAACTGAGCAGTTCTTC. This gives the protein CASSLGLTGPRLAGGTEQFF.

CDR3: CASRTGGALWEQYF. The CDR3 region has the DNA TGTGCCAGCAGGACTGGGGGGGCCTTATGGGAGCAGTACTTC. The chain couples TRBV6-6 to TRBJ2-7, with D possibly TRBD2 on 7 matching bases. This CDR3 spans 14 amino acids. CDR1 and CDR2 from the germline V gene are MNHNY and SVGAGI (reference sequence). Trimming stripped 6 bases from V and 7 bases from J, with 19 bases between.

As DNA, the CDR3 is TGTGCCAGCAGCAGAACAGGGTACGAGCAGTACTTC. Its protein is CASSRTGYEQYF. The V gene is TRBV28, the J gene TRBJ2-7; perhaps TRBD1 as D (6 bases). Germline CDR1 MDHEN, CDR2 SYDVKM. The CDR3 contains 12 residues. The ends were cut back, 6 bases at V and 4 bases at J, with 10 bases in the middle. Using reference TRBV28 and TRBJ2-7 for the parts outside the CDR3, the full variable domain is DVKVTQSSRYLVKRTGEKVFLECVQDMDHENMFWYRQDPGLGLRLIYFSYDVKMKEKGDIPEGYSVSREKKERFSLILESASTNQTSMYLCASSRTGYEQYFGPGTRLTVT.

J is TRBJ2-7 and V is TRBV5-4; possibly TRBD1 for D (5 bases). V was cut by 0 bases and J by 3 bases, with 13 bases left in between. Germline V gives CDR1 SGHNT, CDR2 YYREEE (reference sequence). The CDR3 is 15 residues long. The CDR3 loop reads CASSLGLDSYYEQYF. Written as DNA, the CDR3 is TGTGCCAGCAGCTTGGGACTCGACAGTTACTACGAGCAGTACTTC.

The chain's CDR3 is CASSLGRGLGGYTF. The CDR3, as DNA: TGTGCCAGCAGCTTAGGCAGGGGGTTAGGGGGCTACACCTTC. The gene calls are TRBV7-8 and TRBJ1-2; 7 bases map to TRBD1. The CDR3 runs 14 residues. V trimming: 1 base; J trimming: 8 bases; junction bases outside the gene matches: 7. Germline V gene sequence: CDR1 SGHVS, CDR2 FQNEAQ. The variable domain in full, completed from reference TRBV7-8 and TRBJ1-2, reads GAGVSQSPRYKVAKRGQDVALRCDPISGHVSLFWYQQALGQGPEFLTYFQNEAQLDKSGLPSDRFFAERPEGSVSTLKIQRTQQEDSAVYLCASSLGRGLGGYTFGSGTRLTVV.